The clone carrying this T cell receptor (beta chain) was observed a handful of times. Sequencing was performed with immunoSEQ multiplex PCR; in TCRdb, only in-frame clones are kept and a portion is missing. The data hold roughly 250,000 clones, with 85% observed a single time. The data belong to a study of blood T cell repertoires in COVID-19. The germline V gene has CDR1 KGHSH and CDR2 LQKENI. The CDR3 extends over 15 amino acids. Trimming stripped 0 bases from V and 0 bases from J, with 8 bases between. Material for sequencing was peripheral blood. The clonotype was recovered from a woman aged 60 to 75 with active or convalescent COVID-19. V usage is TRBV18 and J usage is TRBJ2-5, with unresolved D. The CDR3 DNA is TGTGCCAGCTCACCACCGAACAGAAACCAAGAGACCCAGTACTTC. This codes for CASSPPNRNQETQYF. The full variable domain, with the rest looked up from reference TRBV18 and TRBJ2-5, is NAGVMQNPRHLVRRRGQEARLRCSPMKGHSHVYWYRQLPEEGLKFMVYLQKENIIDESGMPKERFSAEFPKEGPSILRIQQVVRGDSAAYFCASSPPNRNQETQYFGPGTRLLVL.